This is a list of T cell receptor beta chains from one sample in a study of blood T cell repertoires in COVID-19. Data came from immunoSEQ multiplex PCR; TCRdb stores just in-frame clones and leaves some out. Among about 240,000 clones, 87% were seen once, and the ten largest hold approximately 7.6%. The sample taken for sequencing was peripheral blood. All receptors come from a man aged 55 to 70 who had recovered from COVID-19. CDR3s include the opening cysteine and the closing phenylalanine or tryptophan. Each record gives: V gene, clone size, J gene, D gene, CDR3 protein, CDR3 DNA. The D gene is left open where the match is weak. Clone size is stated in some rows and not others, as once, few, many or a class when expanded.

V: TRBV6-5; size: .; J: TRBJ1-2; D: .; CDR3: CASSPDTWSGYTF; DNA: TGTGCCAGCAGCCCGGACACCTGGTCGGGCTACACCTTC
V: TRBV6-4; size: .; J: TRBJ2-1; D: .; CDR3: CASRQAGSVYNEQFF; DNA: TGTGCCAGCAGGCAAGCAGGGTCGGTGTACAATGAGCAGTTCTTC
V: TRBV11-3; size: .; J: TRBJ2-3; D: .; CDR3: CASSLDRRGYTQYF; DNA: TGTGCCAGCAGCTTAGATCGTCGGGGGTATACGCAGTATTTT
V: TRBV19; size: few; J: TRBJ1-3; D: .; CDR3: CASTRGGGQYGNTIYF; DNA: TGTGCCAGTACGAGAGGCGGGGGGCAATATGGAAACACCATATATTTT
V: TRBV11-2; size: .; J: TRBJ2-7; D: TRBD2; CDR3: CASSLVGGGTYEQYF; DNA: TGTGCCAGCAGCTTAGTTGGCGGGGGGACCTACGAGCAGTACTTC
V: TRBV10-3; size: .; J: TRBJ1-4; D: .; CDR3: CAISEGWANNEKLFF; DNA: TGTGCCATCAGTGAAGGCTGGGCAAATAATGAAAAACTGTTTTTT
V: TRBV7-2; size: once; J: TRBJ1-6; D: TRBD1; CDR3: CASSLATGGKSPLHF; DNA: TGTGCCAGCAGCTTAGCGACAGGGGGCAAATCACCCCTCCACTTT
V: TRBV5-4; size: once; J: TRBJ2-6; D: .; CDR3: CASGPRSSGANVLTF; DNA: TGTGCCAGCGGGCCACGAAGCTCTGGGGCCAACGTCCTGACTTTC
V: TRBV6-6; size: once; J: TRBJ2-2; D: TRBD1; CDR3: CASSPGQGTRELFF; DNA: TGTGCCAGCAGTCCGGGACAGGGAACAAGAGAGCTGTTTTTT
V: TRBV7-6; size: .; J: TRBJ1-2; D: .; CDR3: CASSSANINRAQGSYGYTF; DNA: TGTGCCAGCAGCTCCGCGAACATAAACAGGGCGCAGGGAAGCTATGGCTACACCTTC
V: TRBV2; size: .; J: TRBJ1-4; D: .; CDR3: CASSGQATNEKLFF; DNA: TGTGCCAGCAGTGGGCAGGCAACTAATGAAAAACTGTTTTTT
V: TRBV27; size: .; J: TRBJ2-3; D: TRBD2; CDR3: CASSLMGGSTDTQYF; DNA: TGTGCCAGCAGTTTAATGGGGGGGAGCACAGATACGCAGTATTTT
V: TRBV23-1; size: .; J: TRBJ1-1; D: .; CDR3: CASSQSSQGETEAFF; DNA: TGCGCCAGCAGTCAATCGTCACAGGGTGAGACTGAAGCTTTCTTT
V: TRBV6-5; size: few; J: TRBJ1-4; D: TRBD1; CDR3: CASSPGTGSEKLFF; DNA: TGTGCCAGCAGTCCCGGGACAGGGTCTGAAAAACTGTTTTTT
V: TRBV19; size: .; J: TRBJ2-4; D: TRBD2; CDR3: CASTLSGGDKNIQYF; DNA: TGTGCCAGTACCTTGTCGGGGGGGGACAAAAACATTCAGTACTTC
V: TRBV29-1; size: once; J: TRBJ1-1; D: TRBD1; CDR3: CSVPDRGLGLGTEAFF; DNA: TGCAGCGTGCCGGACAGGGGGTTAGGGTTGGGCACTGAAGCTTTCTTT
V: TRBV18; size: .; J: TRBJ2-2; D: .; CDR3: CASSPDRNTGELFF; DNA: TGTGCCAGCTCACCGGACAGGAACACCGGGGAGCTGTTTTTT
V: TRBV19; size: .; J: TRBJ1-1; D: .; CDR3: CASSIIGRGGDTEAFF; DNA: TGTGCCAGTAGTATAATAGGGCGGGGAGGTGACACTGAAGCTTTCTTT
V: TRBV30; size: .; J: TRBJ2-5; D: TRBD2; CDR3: CACTPGGLETQYF; DNA: TGTGCCTGTACGCCGGGGGGGCTTGAGACCCAGTACTTC
V: TRBV12-1; size: .; J: TRBJ2-1; D: .; CDR3: CASSRTSGGYNEQFF; DNA: TGTGCCAGCAGCCGTACTAGCGGGGGCTACAATGAGCAGTTCTTC
V: TRBV24-1; size: .; J: TRBJ1-5; D: .; CDR3: CATQTGNQPQHF; DNA: TGTGCCACCCAAACAGGGAATCAGCCCCAGCATTTT
V: TRBV19; size: .; J: TRBJ2-2; D: .; CDR3: CASRDSRFENLGELFF; DNA: TGTGCCAGTAGGGACAGCCGGTTCGAGAATTTGGGGGAGCTGTTTTTT
V: TRBV7-2; size: once; J: TRBJ1-2; D: .; CDR3: CASSSSPPPIRGYTF; DNA: TGTGCCAGCAGCTCCTCACCGCCGCCTATTCGTGGCTACACCTTC
V: TRBV2; size: .; J: TRBJ1-4; D: TRBD1; CDR3: CASKRQGVATNEKLFF; DNA: TGTGCCAGCAAACGACAGGGAGTTGCAACTAATGAAAAACTGTTTTTT
V: TRBV11-3; size: .; J: TRBJ2-5; D: TRBD1; CDR3: CASSLRDSQTQYF; DNA: TGTGCCAGCAGCTTGAGGGACAGTCAGACCCAGTACTTC
V: TRBV24-1; size: .; J: TRBJ2-5; D: TRBD2; CDR3: CATSDLIETSGAETQYF; DNA: TGTGCCACCAGTGATTTGATTGAGACTAGCGGGGCAGAGACCCAGTACTTC
V: TRBV6-6; size: .; J: TRBJ1-2; D: .; CDR3: CASSYPEGVNYGYTF; DNA: TGTGCCAGCAGTTACCCCGAGGGGGTTAACTATGGCTACACCTTC
V: TRBV27; size: .; J: TRBJ2-3; D: TRBD2; CDR3: CASSLSSGGLTSTDTQYF; DNA: TGTGCCAGCAGTTTGAGTAGCGGGGGCCTAACTAGCACAGATACGCAGTATTTT
V: TRBV7-2; size: .; J: TRBJ2-7; D: .; CDR3: CASSLLGLNYEQYF; DNA: TGTGCCAGCAGCTTACTCGGACTTAACTACGAGCAGTACTTC
V: TRBV18; size: .; J: TRBJ1-5; D: .; CDR3: CASSPRRGLDQPQHF; DNA: TGTGCCAGCTCACCCCGCAGGGGTCTAGACCAGCCCCAGCATTTT
V: TRBV7-9; size: many; J: TRBJ2-4; D: TRBD1; CDR3: CASSLLGQGAKNIQYF; DNA: TGTGCCAGCAGCTTACTGGGACAGGGGGCCAAAAACATTCAGTACTTC
V: TRBV11-2; size: .; J: TRBJ2-5; D: .; CDR3: CASSGPAQETQYF; DNA: TGTGCCAGCAGCGGGCCGGCTCAAGAGACCCAGTACTTC
V: TRBV3-1/TRBV3-2; size: .; J: TRBJ2-4; D: TRBD1; CDR3: CASSLYPGQPMNIQYF; DNA: TGTGCCAGCAGCCTATACCCGGGACAGCCGATGAACATTCAGTACTTC
V: TRBV25-1; size: .; J: TRBJ1-2; D: .; CDR3: CASTGGGRYGYTF; DNA: TGTGCCAGCACCGGGGGGGGAAGATATGGCTACACCTTC
V: TRBV4-2; size: .; J: TRBJ1-1; D: TRBD1; CDR3: CASSLFPLGTVNTEAFF; DNA: TGTGCCAGCAGCCTGTTTCCATTGGGGACAGTGAACACTGAAGCTTTCTTT
V: TRBV12-5; size: .; J: TRBJ2-1; D: TRBD2; CDR3: CASGLLAGGPSIVNEQFF; DNA: TGTGCTAGTGGACTACTAGCGGGGGGGCCGTCCATCGTCAATGAGCAGTTCTTC
V: TRBV11-3; size: .; J: TRBJ2-1; D: .; CDR3: CASSHRSQPGSYNEQFF; DNA: TGTGCCAGCAGTCATAGATCCCAACCGGGCTCCTACAATGAGCAGTTCTTC
V: TRBV24-1; size: .; J: TRBJ2-5; D: TRBD2; CDR3: CATSDVAGAQDSGTQYF; DNA: TGTGCCACCAGTGATGTAGCGGGGGCCCAAGATTCAGGGACCCAGTACTTC
V: TRBV11-3; size: .; J: TRBJ1-1; D: .; CDR3: CASSLGHMNTEAFF; DNA: TGTGCCAGCAGCTTGGGACATATGAACACTGAAGCTTTCTTT
V: TRBV2; size: .; J: TRBJ1-2; D: .; CDR3: CASSDGGARGYTF; DNA: TGTGCCAGCAGTGATGGGGGGGCGCGAGGCTACACCTTC
V: TRBV2; size: .; J: TRBJ1-5; D: TRBD1; CDR3: CASSVVRDSQPQHF; DNA: TGTGCCAGCAGTGTGGTGAGGGACAGCCAGCCCCAGCATTTT
V: TRBV23-1; size: .; J: TRBJ2-7; D: .; CDR3: CASSHLGGKKYEQYF; DNA: TGCGCCAGCAGTCACCTCGGCGGGAAAAAGTACGAGCAGTACTTC
V: TRBV7-9; size: .; J: TRBJ1-1; D: .; CDR3: CASSLQGENTEAFF; DNA: TGTGCCAGCAGCTTACAAGGAGAGAACACTGAAGCTTTCTTT
V: TRBV19; size: few; J: TRBJ1-2; D: .; CDR3: CASRKRGAAENFYGYTF; DNA: TGTGCCAGTAGGAAGCGGGGGGCCGCGGAAAATTTCTATGGCTACACCTTC
V: TRBV5-4; size: .; J: TRBJ2-1; D: TRBD2; CDR3: CASSFAGGRSSYNEQFF; DNA: TGTGCCAGCAGCTTCGCGGGGGGCCGATCTTCCTACAATGAGCAGTTCTTC
V: TRBV5-4; size: .; J: TRBJ2-3; D: TRBD1; CDR3: CASSLGGQGANTQYF; DNA: TGTGCCAGCAGCTTGGGGGGACAGGGGGCCAATACGCAGTATTTT
V: TRBV5-5; size: .; J: TRBJ2-5; D: TRBD2; CDR3: CASSQGFLAGNQETQYF; DNA: TGTGCCAGCAGCCAAGGGTTCCTAGCGGGGAACCAAGAGACCCAGTACTTC
V: TRBV6-5; size: .; J: TRBJ2-2; D: TRBD2; CDR3: CASSSRGVFTGELFF; DNA: TGTGCCAGCAGCTCTCGGGGGGTTTTCACCGGGGAGCTGTTTTTT
V: TRBV19; size: .; J: TRBJ1-5; D: .; CDR3: CASSTGTSWGGNQPQHF; DNA: TGTGCCAGTAGTACGGGGACTTCTTGGGGGGGCAATCAGCCCCAGCATTTT
V: TRBV6-5; size: .; J: TRBJ1-5; D: .; CDR3: CASSLDRRNQPQHF; DNA: TGTGCCAGCAGTCTAGATCGACGCAATCAGCCCCAGCATTTT
V: TRBV6-1; size: .; J: TRBJ1-2; D: .; CDR3: CASSESGSRAPYNYGYTF; DNA: TGTGCCAGCAGTGAATCAGGCAGCAGGGCCCCGTATAACTATGGCTACACCTTC
V: TRBV21-1; size: .; J: TRBJ1-6; D: .; CDR3: CASSFSRPWRESSYNSPLHF; DNA: TGTGCCAGCAGCTTTTCTCGCCCGTGGAGGGAGAGCTCCTATAATTCACCCCTCCACTTT
V: TRBV5-6; size: .; J: TRBJ1-2; D: TRBD1; CDR3: CASSLGQAGGGYTF; DNA: TGTGCCAGCAGCCTAGGACAGGCCGGAGGGGGCTACACCTTC
V: TRBV11-2; size: .; J: TRBJ2-2; D: TRBD1; CDR3: CASSLGGQGASGELFF; DNA: TGTGCCAGCAGCTTAGGGGGACAGGGGGCAAGCGGGGAGCTGTTTTTT
V: TRBV20-1; size: .; J: TRBJ1-1; D: .; CDR3: CSADSHTEAFF; DNA: TGCAGCGCCGACAGCCACACTGAAGCTTTCTTT
V: TRBV24-1; size: .; J: TRBJ1-5; D: .; CDR3: CATSDHRANQPQHF; DNA: TGTGCCACCAGTGACCACAGGGCCAATCAGCCCCAGCATTTT
V: TRBV29-1; size: .; J: TRBJ1-1; D: TRBD1; CDR3: CSARTGGGTEAFF; DNA: TGCAGCGCCCGGACAGGGGGAGGGACTGAAGCTTTCTTT